This TCR beta chain originates from a study of blood T cell repertoires in COVID-19. Overall study context: The analysed material was cDNA or gDNA that came from T cells, B-cell-depleted T cells, or PBMCs.

Some clones are missing from TCRdb's copy, which holds only in-frame ones; the method was immunoSEQ multiplex PCR. Among about 230,000 clones listed, roughly 89% were seen once. The V gene's germline CDR1 is WNHNN and CDR2 SYGVQD (reference sequence). After removal of 8 bases from V and 5 bases from J, the junction contained 5 bases not matched to a gene. This CDR3 has 13 amino acids. Participants, about 18 to 90 years old, spanned around 26 US areas. Assignment of participants to cohorts was predicated upon participant-reported clinical history. The sequenced sample was PBMCs or T cells enriched from blood (not recorded which). V is TRBV10-1 and J is TRBJ2-3, with 9 bases that match TRBD1. The receptor's source is a woman aged 30 to 39 with acute COVID-19. The CDR3 bases are TGCGCCAGCCGTGGACAGGGGATAGATACGCAGTATTTT. Translation gives CASRGQGIDTQYF.